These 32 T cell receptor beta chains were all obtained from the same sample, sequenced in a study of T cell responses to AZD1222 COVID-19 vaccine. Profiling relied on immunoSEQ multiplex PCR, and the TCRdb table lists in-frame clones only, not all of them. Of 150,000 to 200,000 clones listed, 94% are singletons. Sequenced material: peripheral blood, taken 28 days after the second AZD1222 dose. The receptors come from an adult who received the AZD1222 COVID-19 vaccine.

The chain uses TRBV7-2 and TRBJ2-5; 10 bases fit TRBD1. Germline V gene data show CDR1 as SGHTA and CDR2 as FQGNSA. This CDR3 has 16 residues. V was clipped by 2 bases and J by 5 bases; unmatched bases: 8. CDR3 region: CASSLTATGGAETQYF. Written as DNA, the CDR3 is TGTGCCAGCAGCTTAACGGCGACAGGGGGCGCGGAGACCCAGTACTTC.

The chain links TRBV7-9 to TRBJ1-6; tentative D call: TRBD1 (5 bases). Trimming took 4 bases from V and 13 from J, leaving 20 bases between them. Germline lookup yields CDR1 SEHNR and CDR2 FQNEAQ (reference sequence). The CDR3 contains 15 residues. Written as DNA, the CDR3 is TGTGCCAGCAGCTCCCACTCGGGGGGGGGATCGCCCCTCCACTTT. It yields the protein CASSSHSGGGSPLHF.

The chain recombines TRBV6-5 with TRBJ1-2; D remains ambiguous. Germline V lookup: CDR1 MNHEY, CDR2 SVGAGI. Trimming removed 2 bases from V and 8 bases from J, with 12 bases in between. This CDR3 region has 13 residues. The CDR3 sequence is CASSYGSGVGYTF. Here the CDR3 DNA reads TGTGCCAGCAGTTACGGTTCTGGGGTCGGCTACACCTTC.

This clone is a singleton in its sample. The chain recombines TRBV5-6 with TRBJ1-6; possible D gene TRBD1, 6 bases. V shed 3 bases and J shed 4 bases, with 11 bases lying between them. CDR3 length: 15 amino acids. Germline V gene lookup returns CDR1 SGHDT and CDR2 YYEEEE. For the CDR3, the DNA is TGTGCCAGCAGCTCAAGGGGGGCGTATAATTCACCCCTCCACTTT. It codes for CASSSRGAYNSPLHF.

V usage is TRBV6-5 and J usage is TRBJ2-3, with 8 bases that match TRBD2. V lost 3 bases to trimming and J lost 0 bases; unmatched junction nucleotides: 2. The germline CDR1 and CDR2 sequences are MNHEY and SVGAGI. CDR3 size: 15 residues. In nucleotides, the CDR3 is TGTGCCAGCAGTTATCGGGGGGGGAGCACAGATACGCAGTATTTT. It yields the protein CASSYRGGSTDTQYF.

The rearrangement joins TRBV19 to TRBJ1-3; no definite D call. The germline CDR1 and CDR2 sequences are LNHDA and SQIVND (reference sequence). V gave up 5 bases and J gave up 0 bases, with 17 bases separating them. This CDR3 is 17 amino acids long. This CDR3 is CASSSFRGAGSGNTIYF. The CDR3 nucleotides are TGTGCCAGTAGTTCGTTTCGCGGAGCCGGCTCTGGAAACACCATATATTTT. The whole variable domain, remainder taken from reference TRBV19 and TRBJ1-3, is DGGITQSPKYLFRKEGQNVTLSCEQNLNHDAMYWYRQDPGQGLRLIYYSQIVNDFQKGDIAEGYSVSREKKESFPLTVTSAQKNPTAFYLCASSSFRGAGSGNTIYFGEGSWLTVV.

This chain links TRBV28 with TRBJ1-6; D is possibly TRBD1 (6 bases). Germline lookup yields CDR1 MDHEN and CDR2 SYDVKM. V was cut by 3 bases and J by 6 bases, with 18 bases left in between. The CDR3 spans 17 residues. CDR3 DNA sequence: TGTGCCAGCAGTTTTTTCAAGTTAGGGGGTCCTAATTCACCCCTCCACTTT. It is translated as CASSFFKLGGPNSPLHF.

CDR3 protein: CASSDQVYSGNTIYF. As DNA, the CDR3 is TGTGCCAGCAGTGATCAAGTATACTCTGGAAACACCATATATTTT. The gene calls are TRBV2 and TRBJ1-3; no clear D gene. Deletions cut 3 bases from V and 0 bases from J, with 9 bases between. The CDR3 sequence is 15 residues long. Per germline, CDR1 SNHLY and CDR2 FYNNEI.

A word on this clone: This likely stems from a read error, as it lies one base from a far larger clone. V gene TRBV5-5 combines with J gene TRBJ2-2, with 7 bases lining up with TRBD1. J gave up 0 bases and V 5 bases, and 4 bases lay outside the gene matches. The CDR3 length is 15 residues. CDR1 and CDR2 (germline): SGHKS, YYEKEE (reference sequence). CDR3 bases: TGTGCCAGCAGTCCCGGGACAGCGAACACCGGGGAGCTGTTTTTT. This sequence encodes CASSPGTANTGELFF.

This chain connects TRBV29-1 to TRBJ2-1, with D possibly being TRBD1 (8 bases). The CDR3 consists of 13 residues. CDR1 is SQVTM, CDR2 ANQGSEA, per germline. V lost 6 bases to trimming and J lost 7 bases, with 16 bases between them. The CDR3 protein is CSVRVQGGNEQFF. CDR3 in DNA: TGCAGCGTGCGGGTACAGGGGGGGAATGAGCAGTTCTTC.

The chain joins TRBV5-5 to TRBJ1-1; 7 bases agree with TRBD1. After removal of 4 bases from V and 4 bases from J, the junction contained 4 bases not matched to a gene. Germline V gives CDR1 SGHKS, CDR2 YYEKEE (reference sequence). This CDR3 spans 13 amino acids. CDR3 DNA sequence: TGTGCCAGCAGCCCGGGACAGTCCACTGAAGCTTTCTTT. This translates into CASSPGQSTEAFF.

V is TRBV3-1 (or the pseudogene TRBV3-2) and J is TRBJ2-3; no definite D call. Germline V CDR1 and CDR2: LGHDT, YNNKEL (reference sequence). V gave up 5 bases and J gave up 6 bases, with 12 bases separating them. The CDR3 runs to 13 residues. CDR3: CASSWRLADTQYF. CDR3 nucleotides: TGTGCCAGCAGCTGGCGACTGGCGGATACGCAGTATTTT.

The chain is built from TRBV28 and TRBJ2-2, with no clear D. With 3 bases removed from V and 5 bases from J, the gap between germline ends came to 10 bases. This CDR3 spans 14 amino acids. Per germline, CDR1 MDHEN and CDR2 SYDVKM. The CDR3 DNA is TGTGCCAGCAGTTTCCCCCAGGAAACCGGGGAGCTGTTTTTT. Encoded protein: CASSFPQETGELFF.

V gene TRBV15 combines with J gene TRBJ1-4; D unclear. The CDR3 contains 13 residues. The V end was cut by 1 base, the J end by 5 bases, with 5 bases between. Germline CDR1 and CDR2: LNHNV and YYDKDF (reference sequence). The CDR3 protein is CATSRVRNEKLFF. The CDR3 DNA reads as TGTGCCACCAGCAGAGTTCGGAATGAAAAACTGTTTTTT.

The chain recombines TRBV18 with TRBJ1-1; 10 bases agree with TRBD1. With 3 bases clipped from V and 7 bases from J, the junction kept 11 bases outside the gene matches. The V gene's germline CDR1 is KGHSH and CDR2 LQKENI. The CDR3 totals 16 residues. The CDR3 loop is CASSPGVGQGRGEAFF. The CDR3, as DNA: TGTGCCAGCTCACCGGGAGTGGGACAGGGGAGAGGTGAAGCTTTCTTT. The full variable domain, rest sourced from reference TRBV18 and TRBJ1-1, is NAGVMQNPRHLVRRRGQEARLRCSPMKGHSHVYWYRQLPEEGLKFMVYLQKENIIDESGMPKERFSAEFPKEGPSILRIQQVVRGDSAAYFCASSPGVGQGRGEAFFGQGTRLTVV.

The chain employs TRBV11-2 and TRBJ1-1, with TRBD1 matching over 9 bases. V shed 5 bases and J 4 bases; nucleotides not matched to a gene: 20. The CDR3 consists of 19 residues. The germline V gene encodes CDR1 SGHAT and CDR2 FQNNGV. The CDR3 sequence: CASSPRRDRVVRRPTEAFF. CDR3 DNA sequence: TGTGCCAGCAGCCCCCGTCGGGACAGGGTAGTACGTCGGCCCACTGAAGCTTTCTTT.

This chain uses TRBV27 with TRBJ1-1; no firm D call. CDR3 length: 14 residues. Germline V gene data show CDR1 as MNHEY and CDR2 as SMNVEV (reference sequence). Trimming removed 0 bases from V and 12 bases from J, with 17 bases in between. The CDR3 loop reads CASSLSVFGELSFF. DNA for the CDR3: TGTGCCAGCAGTTTATCGGTGTTCGGGGAATTATCTTTCTTT.

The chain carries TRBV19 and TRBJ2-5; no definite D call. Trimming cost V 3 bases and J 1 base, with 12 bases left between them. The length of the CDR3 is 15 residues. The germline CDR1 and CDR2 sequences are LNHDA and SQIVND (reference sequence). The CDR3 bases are TGTGCCAGTAGTATGGATCCGGGCAGCCAAGAGACCCAGTACTTC. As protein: CASSMDPGSQETQYF.

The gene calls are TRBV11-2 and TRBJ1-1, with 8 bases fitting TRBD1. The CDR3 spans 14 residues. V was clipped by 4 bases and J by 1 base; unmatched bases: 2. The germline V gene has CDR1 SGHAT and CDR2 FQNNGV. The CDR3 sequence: CASSSGTGNTEAFF. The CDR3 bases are TGTGCCAGCAGCTCCGGGACAGGGAACACTGAAGCTTTCTTT.

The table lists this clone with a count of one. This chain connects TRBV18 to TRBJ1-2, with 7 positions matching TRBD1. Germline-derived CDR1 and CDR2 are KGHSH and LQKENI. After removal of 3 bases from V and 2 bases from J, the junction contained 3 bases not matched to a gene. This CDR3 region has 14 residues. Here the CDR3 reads CASSPGQVNYGYTF. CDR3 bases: TGTGCCAGCTCACCCGGACAGGTCAACTATGGCTACACCTTC.

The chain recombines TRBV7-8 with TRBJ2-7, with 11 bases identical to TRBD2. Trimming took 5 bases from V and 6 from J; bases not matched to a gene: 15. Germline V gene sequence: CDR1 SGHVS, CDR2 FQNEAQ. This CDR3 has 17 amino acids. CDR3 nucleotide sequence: TGTGCCAGCAGCGTATACCTCCGGGGACTAGCGGCTCCCGAGCAGTACTTC. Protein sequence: CASSVYLRGLAAPEQYF.

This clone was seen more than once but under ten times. CDR3 in DNA: TGTGCCAGCAGCTTATCGGGTTGGCCAGGGGGCATTGGGAACACTGAAGCTTTCTTT. It codes for CASSLSGWPGGIGNTEAFF. This rearrangement joins TRBV7-9 to TRBJ1-1; 8 nucleotides match TRBD1. Germline V lookup: CDR1 SEHNR, CDR2 FQNEAQ (reference sequence). V was clipped by 2 bases and J by 1 base; unmatched bases: 15. The CDR3 is 19 amino acids.

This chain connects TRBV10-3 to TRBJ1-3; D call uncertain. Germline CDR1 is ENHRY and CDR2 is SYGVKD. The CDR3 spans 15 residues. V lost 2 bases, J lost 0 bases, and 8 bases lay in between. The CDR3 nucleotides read TGTGCCATCAGTGAGCCCGACGGCTCTGGAAACACCATATATTTT. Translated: CAISEPDGSGNTIYF.

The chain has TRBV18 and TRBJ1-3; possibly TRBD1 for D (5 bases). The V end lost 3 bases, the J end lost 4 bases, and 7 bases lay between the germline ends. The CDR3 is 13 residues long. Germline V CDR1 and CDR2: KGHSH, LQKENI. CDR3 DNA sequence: TGTGCCAGCTCACCTCAGGGAGGAAACACCATATATTTT. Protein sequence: CASSPQGGNTIYF.

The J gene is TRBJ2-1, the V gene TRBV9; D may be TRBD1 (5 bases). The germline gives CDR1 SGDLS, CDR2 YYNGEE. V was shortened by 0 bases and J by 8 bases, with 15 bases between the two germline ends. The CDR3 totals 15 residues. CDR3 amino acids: CASSVAGRAIDEQFF. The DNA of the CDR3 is TGTGCCAGCAGCGTAGCGGGCAGGGCTATTGATGAGCAGTTCTTC. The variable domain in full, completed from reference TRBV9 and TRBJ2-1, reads DSGVTQTPKHLITATGQRVTLRCSPRSGDLSVYWYQQSLDQGLQFLIQYYNGEERAKGNILERFSAQQFPDLHSELNLSSLELGDSALYFCASSVAGRAIDEQFFGPGTRLTVL.

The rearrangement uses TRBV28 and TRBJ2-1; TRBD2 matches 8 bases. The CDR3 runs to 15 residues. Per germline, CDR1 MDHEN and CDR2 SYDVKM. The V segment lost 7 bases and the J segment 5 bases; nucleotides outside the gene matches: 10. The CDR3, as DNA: TGTGCCAGCACACATCCCACTAGCGGAAACAATGAGCAGTTCTTC. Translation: CASTHPTSGNNEQFF.

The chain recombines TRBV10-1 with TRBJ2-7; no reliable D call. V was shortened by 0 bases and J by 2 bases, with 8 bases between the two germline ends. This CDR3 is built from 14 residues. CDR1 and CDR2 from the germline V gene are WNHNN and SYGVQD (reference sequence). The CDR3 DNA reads TGCGCCAGCAGTGAGTCCGGGCCCCCCTACGAGCAGTACTTC. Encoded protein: CASSESGPPYEQYF.

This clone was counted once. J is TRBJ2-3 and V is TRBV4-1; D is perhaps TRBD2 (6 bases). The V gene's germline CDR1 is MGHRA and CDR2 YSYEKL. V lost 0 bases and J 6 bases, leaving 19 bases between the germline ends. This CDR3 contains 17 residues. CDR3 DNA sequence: TGCGCCAGCAGCCAAGAGGTGATAGCGCCTGGGGGGGATACGCAGTATTTT. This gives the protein CASSQEVIAPGGDTQYF.

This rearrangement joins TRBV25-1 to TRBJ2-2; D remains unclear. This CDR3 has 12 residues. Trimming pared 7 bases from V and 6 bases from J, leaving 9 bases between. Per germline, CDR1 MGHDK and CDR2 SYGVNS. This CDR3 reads CASNLPPGELFF. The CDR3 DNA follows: TGTGCCAGCAATCTCCCCCCCGGGGAGCTGTTTTTT.

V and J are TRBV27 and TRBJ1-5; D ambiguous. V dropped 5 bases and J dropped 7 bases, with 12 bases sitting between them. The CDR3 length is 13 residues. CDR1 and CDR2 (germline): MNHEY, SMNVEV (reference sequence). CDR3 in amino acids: CASSASVGQPQHF. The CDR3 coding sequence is TGTGCCAGCAGTGCTAGCGTAGGCCAGCCCCAGCATTTT.

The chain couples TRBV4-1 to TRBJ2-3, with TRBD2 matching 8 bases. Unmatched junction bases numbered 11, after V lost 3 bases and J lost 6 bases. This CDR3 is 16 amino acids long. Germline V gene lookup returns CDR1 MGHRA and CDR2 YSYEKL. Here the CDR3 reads CASSHFRAGAGDTQYF. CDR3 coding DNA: TGCGCCAGCAGCCACTTCAGAGCGGGAGCCGGTGATACGCAGTATTTT.

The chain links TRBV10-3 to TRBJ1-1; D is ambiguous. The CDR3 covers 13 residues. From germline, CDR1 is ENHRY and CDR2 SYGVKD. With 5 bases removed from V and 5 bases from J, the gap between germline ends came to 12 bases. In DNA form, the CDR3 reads TGTGCCATCAGTACGGGAGCCGCAACTGAAGCTTTCTTT. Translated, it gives CAISTGAATEAFF.